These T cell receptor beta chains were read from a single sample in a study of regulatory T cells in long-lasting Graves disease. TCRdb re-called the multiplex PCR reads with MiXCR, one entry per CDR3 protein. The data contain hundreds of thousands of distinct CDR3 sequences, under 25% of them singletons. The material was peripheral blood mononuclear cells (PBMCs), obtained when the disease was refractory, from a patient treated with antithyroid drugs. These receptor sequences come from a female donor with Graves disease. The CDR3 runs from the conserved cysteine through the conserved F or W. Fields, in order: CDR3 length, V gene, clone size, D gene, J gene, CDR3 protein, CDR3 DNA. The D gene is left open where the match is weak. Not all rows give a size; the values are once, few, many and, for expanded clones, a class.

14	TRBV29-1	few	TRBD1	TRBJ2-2	CSVTGQGGTGELFF	TGCAGCGTAACGGGACAGGGGGGTACCGGGGAGCTGTTTTTT
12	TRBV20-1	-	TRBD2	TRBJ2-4	CSVSGRTGIQYF	TGCAGTGTTAGCGGGAGGACAGGAATTCAGTACTTC
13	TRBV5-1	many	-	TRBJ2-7	CASSSGRTYEQYF	TGCGCCAGCAGCTCAGGACGAACCTACGAGCAGTACTTC
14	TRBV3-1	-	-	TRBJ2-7	CVSSQDRLSYEQYF	TGTGTCAGCAGCCAAGACAGGCTCTCCTACGAGCAGTACTTC
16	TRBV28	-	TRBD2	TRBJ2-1	CASSLWGLAYYNEQFF	TGTGCCAGCAGTTTATGGGGACTAGCGTACTACAATGAGCAGTTCTTC
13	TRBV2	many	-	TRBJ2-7	CASQETVHYEQYF	TGTGCCAGCCAAGAGACAGTCCACTACGAGCAGTACTTC
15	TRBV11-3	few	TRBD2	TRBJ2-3	CASSIRAGAADTQYF	TGTGCCAGCAGTATAAGAGCGGGAGCGGCTGATACGCAGTATTTT
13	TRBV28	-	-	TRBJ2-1	CASGRGAYNEQFF	TGTGCCAGCGGTCGAGGCGCCTACAATGAGCAGTTCTTC
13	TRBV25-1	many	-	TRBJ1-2	CASSESVSVGYTF	TGTGCCAGCAGTGAATCCGTCTCCGTGGGCTACACCTTC
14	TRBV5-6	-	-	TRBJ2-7	CASSPATGGDEQYF	TGTGCCAGCAGCCCCGCAACGGGGGGCGACGAGCAGTACTTC
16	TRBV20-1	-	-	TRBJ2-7	CSARDFRGTTNYEQYF	TGCAGTGCTAGAGATTTTAGGGGGACGACGAACTACGAGCAGTACTTC
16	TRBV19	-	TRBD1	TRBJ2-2	CASNPRDRGKVGELFF	TGTGCCAGTAACCCCCGGGACAGGGGAAAGGTCGGGGAGCTGTTTTTT